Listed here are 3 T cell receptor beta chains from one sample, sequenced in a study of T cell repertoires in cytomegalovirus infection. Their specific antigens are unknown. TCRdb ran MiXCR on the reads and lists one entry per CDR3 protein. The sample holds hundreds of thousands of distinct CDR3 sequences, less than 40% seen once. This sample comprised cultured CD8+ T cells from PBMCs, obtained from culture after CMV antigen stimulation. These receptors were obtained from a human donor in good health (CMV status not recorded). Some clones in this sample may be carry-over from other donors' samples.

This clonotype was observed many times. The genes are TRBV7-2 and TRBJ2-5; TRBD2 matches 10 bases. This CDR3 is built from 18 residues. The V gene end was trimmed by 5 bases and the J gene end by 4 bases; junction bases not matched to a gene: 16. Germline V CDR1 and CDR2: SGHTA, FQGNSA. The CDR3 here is CASSAPVQSSGGRETQYF. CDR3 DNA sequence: TGTGCCAGCAGCGCCCCAGTCCAGTCTAGCGGGGGTCGAGAGACCCAGTACTTC.

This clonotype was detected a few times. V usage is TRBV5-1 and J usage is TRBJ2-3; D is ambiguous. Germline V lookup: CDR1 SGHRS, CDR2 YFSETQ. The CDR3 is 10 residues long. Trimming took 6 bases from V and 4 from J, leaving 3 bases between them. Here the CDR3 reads CASTADTQYF. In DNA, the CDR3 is TGCGCCAGCACTGCAGATACGCAGTATTTT. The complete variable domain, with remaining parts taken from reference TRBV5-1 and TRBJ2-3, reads KAGVTQTPRYLIKTRGQQVTLSCSPISGHRSVSWYQQTPGQGLQFLFEYFSETQRNKGNFPGRFSGRQFSNSRSEMNVSTLELGDSALYLCASTADTQYFGPGTRLTVL.

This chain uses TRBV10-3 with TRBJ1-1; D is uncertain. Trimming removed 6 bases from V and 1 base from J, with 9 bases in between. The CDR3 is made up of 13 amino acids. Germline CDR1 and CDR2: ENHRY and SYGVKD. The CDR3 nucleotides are TGTGCCATCAGGTCCCCAGGGAACACTGAAGCTTTCTTT. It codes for CAIRSPGNTEAFF.